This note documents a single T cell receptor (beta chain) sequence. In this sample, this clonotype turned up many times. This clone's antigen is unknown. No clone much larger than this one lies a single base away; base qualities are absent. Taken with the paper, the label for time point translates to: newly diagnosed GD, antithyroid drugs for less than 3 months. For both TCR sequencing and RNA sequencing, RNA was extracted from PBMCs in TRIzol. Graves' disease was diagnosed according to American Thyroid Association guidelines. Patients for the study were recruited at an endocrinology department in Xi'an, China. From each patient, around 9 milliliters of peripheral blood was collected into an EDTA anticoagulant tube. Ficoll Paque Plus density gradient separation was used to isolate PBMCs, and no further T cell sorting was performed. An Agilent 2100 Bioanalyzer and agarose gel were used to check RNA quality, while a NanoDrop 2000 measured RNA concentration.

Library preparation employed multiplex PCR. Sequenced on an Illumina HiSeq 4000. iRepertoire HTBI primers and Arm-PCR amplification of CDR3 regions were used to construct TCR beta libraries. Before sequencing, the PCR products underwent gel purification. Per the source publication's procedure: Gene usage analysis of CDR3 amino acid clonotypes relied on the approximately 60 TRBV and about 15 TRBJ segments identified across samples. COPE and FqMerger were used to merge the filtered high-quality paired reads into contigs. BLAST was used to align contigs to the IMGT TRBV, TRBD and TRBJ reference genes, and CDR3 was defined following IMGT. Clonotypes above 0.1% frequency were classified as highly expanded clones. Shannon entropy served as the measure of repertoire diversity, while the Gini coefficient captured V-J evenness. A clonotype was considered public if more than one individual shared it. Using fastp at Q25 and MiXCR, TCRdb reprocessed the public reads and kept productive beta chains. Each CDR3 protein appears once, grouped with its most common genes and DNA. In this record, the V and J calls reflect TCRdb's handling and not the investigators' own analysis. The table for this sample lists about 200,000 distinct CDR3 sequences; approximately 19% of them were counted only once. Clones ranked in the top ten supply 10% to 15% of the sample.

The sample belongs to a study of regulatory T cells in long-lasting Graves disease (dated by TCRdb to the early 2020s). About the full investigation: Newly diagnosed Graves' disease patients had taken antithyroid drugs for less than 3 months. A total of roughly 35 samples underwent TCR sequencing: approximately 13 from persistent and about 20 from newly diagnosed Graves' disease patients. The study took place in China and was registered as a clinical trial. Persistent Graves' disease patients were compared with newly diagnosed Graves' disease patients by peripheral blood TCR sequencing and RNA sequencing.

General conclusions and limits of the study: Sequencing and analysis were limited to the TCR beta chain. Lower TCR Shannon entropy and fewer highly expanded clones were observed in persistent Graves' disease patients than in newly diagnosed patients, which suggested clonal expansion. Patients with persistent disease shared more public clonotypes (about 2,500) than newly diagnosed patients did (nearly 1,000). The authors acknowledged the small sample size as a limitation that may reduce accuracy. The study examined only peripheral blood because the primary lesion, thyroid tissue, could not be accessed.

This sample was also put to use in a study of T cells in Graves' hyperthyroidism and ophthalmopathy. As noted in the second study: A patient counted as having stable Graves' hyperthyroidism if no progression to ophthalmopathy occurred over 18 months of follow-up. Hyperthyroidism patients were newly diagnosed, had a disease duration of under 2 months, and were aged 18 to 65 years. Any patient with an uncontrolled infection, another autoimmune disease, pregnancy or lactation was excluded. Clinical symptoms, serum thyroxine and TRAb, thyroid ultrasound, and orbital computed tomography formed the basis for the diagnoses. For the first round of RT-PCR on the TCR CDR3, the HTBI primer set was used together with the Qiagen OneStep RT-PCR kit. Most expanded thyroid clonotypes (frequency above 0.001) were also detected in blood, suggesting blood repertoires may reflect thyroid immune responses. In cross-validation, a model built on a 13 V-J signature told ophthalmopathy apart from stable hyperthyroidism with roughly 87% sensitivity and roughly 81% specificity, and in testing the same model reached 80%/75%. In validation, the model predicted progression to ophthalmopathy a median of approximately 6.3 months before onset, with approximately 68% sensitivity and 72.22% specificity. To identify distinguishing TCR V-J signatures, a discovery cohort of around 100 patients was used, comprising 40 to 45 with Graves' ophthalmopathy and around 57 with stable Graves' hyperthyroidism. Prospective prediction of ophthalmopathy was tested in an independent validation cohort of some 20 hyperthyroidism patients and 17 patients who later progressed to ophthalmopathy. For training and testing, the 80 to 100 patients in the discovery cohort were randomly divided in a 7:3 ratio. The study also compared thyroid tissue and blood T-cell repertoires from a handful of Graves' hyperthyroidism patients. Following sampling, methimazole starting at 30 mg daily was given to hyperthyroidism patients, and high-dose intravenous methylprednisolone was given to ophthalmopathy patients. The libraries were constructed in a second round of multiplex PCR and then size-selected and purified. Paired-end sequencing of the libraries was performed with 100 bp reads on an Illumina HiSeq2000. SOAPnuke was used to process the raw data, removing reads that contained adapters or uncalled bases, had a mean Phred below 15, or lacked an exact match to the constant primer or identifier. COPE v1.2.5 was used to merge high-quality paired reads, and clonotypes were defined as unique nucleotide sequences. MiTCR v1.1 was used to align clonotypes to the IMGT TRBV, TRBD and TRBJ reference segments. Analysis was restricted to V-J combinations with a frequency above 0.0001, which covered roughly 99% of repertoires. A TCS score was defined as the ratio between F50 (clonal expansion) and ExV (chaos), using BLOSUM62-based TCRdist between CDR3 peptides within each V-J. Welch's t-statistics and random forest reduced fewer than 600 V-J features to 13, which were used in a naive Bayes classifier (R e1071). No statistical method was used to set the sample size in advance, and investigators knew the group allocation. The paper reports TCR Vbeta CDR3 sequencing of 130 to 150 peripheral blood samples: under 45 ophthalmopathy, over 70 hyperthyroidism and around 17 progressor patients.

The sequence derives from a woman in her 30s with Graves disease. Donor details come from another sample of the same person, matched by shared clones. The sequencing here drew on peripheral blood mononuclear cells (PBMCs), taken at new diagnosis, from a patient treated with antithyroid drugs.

In nucleotide form, the sequence is TGTGCCAGCAGTTTCCGCCCGGGACTAGCGGGAGAGAGGTCCTACAATGAGCAGTTCTTC. Translated, this gives CASSFRPGLAGERSYNEQFF. Recombination connected TRBV12-3 or TRBV12-4 to TRBJ2-1, with TRBD2 identical over 14 junction bases. The V end gives up 3 bases and the J end 1 base, leaving 11 bases in the junction not matched to a gene. Reading from cysteine to phenylalanine, the CDR3 counts 20 amino acids. Kept here is only the CDR3 DNA, which spans 60 bases and is read in frame from base 1.